The text below deals with one T cell receptor beta chain. This table comes from immunoSEQ multiplex PCR, and its TCRdb copy is limited to in-frame clones, with some not included. This sample has about 87,000 clones; 85% to 95% occur once, and the top ten carry less than 1.5%. This sample was included in a study of T cell changes during pregnancy in multiple sclerosis. CDR1 and CDR2 from the germline V gene are MDHEN and SYDVKM. V was clipped by 5 bases and J by 5 bases; unmatched bases: 21. This CDR3 has 21 amino acids. Specimen: peripheral blood, collected in the third trimester of pregnancy. The chain carries TRBV28 and TRBJ2-2; 12 positions agree with TRBD2. The source of this sequence is a female donor in good health, enrolled as a control in a pregnancy study. This chain's CDR3 is CASSPYPGGATSGSGTGELFF. The CDR3 nucleotides are TGTGCCAGCAGTCCCTACCCAGGGGGCGCGACTAGCGGGAGTGGAACCGGGGAGCTGTTTTTT.